The TCR beta chain under discussion was sequenced for a study of cytomegalovirus exposure and HLA in healthy donors. Amplification used 60 Vbeta primers and 13 Jbeta primers. Libraries were prepared by immunoSEQ multiplex PCR; TCRdb keeps only in-frame clonotypes and omits some of them. Of tens of thousands of clones in the sample, under 85% are singletons; the top ten hold more than 1.3%. As for this clone: The antigen remains undetermined.

Overall study findings and caveats: In an earlier analysis, about 90% or about 30%: the productive usage of most TCR beta V segments.

The CDR3 has 12 residues. CDR1 and CDR2 (germline): SNHLY, FYNNEI. V was cut by 4 bases and J by 7 bases, with 10 bases left in between. The sample was PBMCs. The chain recombines TRBV2 with TRBJ1-1; D gene unclear. The receptor's source is a male donor in good health and CMV-seronegative. CDR3: CASSARLVEAFF. The CDR3 DNA reads as TGTGCCAGCAGTGCCAGACTGGTTGAAGCTTTCTTT.